This T cell receptor beta chain came from a study of blood T cell repertoires in COVID-19. The CDR3 is made up of 13 amino acids. Germline assignment: CDR1 GTSNPN and CDR2 SVGIG (reference sequence). J lost 7 bases, V lost 4 bases, and 6 bases had no gene match. Authors' processing steps: Estimated nucleated cell counts came from reference gene primer amplification. Measured with immunoSEQ multiplex PCR; TCRdb has only the in-frame clones, and not every one. The DNA was the basis for D and trimming; V, J and clone size are from that table. The repertoire holds 130,000 or so clones, with 84% as singletons. Seattle enrolled patients during active infection and tracked them longitudinally.

Sequencing was carried out using peripheral blood. This sequence was found in a man aged 25 to 40 with COVID-19, enrolled during active disease. The chain recombines TRBV30 with TRBJ1-5, with TRBD1 identical over 8 bases. In DNA, the CDR3 is TGTGCCTGGACCTCCGGACAGGGCCAGCCCCAGCATTTT. It encodes CAWTSGQGQPQHF.